This T cell receptor (beta chain) emerged from a study of shared clonotypes between healthy human individuals. Whole-study findings and limits: Owing to a small donor count, the genetic and exposure-history diversity represented was limited.

The CDR3 runs to 14 residues. Germline V lookup: CDR1 MNHEY, CDR2 SMNVEV (reference sequence). Trimming stripped 2 bases from V and 4 bases from J, with 9 bases between. This clone was seen only a few times. Its antigen is undetermined. Other DNA variants within this sample encode the same CDR3. The method was immunoSEQ multiplex PCR; TCRdb's version includes in-frame clones alone and lacks a portion of them. The sample lists over 950,000 clones; 70% to 85% were seen once. Every donor, a Caucasian adult, lived in Nashville, Tennessee. The clonotype originates from a man younger than 35 in good health. Some clones in this sample may be carry-over from other donors' samples. Sequenced sample: memory CD4+ T cells from PBMCs. Subset: CD45RA-negative fraction. The V gene is TRBV27, the J gene TRBJ1-5, with D unclear. CDR3 in amino acids: CASSLGVSNQPQHF. CDR3 DNA sequence: TGTGCCAGCAGTTTAGGGGTCAGTAATCAGCCCCAGCATTTT.